The 30 T cell receptor beta chains below all came from one sample that was sequenced in a study of PD-1 blockade in classical Hodgkin lymphoma. The method was immunoSEQ multiplex PCR; TCRdb's version includes in-frame clones alone and lacks a portion of them. The sample lists 60,000 or so clones, more than 90% seen once, with 9.7% in the top ten. Relapses following autologous stem cell transplantation were seen in all patients, with brentuximab vedotin exposure varying. The sample was peripheral blood mononuclear cells (PBMCs), taken at baseline. These receptors all stem from a human donor with classical Hodgkin lymphoma.

CDR3 in amino acids: CASHPVRLSHPEQFF. CDR3 in DNA: TGTGCCAGCCACCCGGTTAGGCTCAGCCACCCTGAGCAGTTCTTC. The chain couples TRBV28 to TRBJ2-1; D remains unclear. The V end lost 8 bases, the J end lost 9 bases, and 23 bases lay between the germline ends. The CDR3 extends over 15 amino acids. The germline V gene has CDR1 MDHEN and CDR2 SYDVKM.

V gene TRBV14 combines with J gene TRBJ1-1; D call uncertain. Germline V gene lookup returns CDR1 SGHDN and CDR2 FVKESK. This CDR3 has 13 amino acids. V was clipped by 4 bases and J by 1 base, with 7 bases between them. CDR3 loop: CASSRLRNTEAFF. In DNA, the CDR3 is TGTGCCAGCAGCCGCCTCAGGAACACTGAAGCTTTCTTT.

This chain joins TRBV27 and TRBJ2-7; 8 nucleotides match TRBD2. The V gene end was trimmed by 5 bases and the J gene end by 3 bases; junction bases not matched to a gene: 12. CDR1 is MNHEY, CDR2 SMNVEV, per germline (reference sequence). CDR3 size: 16 residues. The CDR3 DNA reads as TGTGCCAGCAGTATCAGTCTTAGCGGGGCCCACTACGAGCAGTACTTC. The encoded protein is CASSISLSGAHYEQYF.

The gene calls are TRBV7-2 and TRBJ1-1, with a tentative D call TRBD1 (5 bases). This CDR3 has 16 residues. The germline V gene has CDR1 SGHTA and CDR2 FQGNSA. Trimming left V 5 bases short and J 0 bases short, with 16 bases between. This CDR3 is CASSRPRGPVNTEAFF. CDR3 nucleotide sequence: TGTGCCAGCAGCCGTCCACGGGGACCGGTGAACACTGAAGCTTTCTTT.

This clone was seen a handful of times. This chain connects TRBV7-2 to TRBJ1-2; 10 bases fit TRBD1. Germline CDR1 reads SGHTA; CDR2 reads FQGNSA. V trimming: 5 bases; J trimming: 5 bases; junction bases outside the gene matches: 2. This CDR3 has 13 residues. CDR3 sequence reads: CASSLGQGYGYTF. CDR3 sequence (DNA): TGTGCCAGCAGCCTGGGACAGGGGTATGGCTACACCTTC. Together with reference TRBV7-2 and TRBJ1-2, the CDR3 gives the full variable domain: GAGVSQSPSNKVTEKGKDVELRCDPISGHTALYWYRQSLGQGLEFLIYFQGNSAPDKSGLPSDRFSAERTGGSVSTLTIQRTQQEDSAVYLCASSLGQGYGYTFGSGTRLTVV.

The gene calls are TRBV10-3 and TRBJ2-2; 13 bases agree with TRBD2. Germline V gene data show CDR1 as ENHRY and CDR2 as SYGVKD. The CDR3 totals 18 residues. After removal of 10 bases from V and 0 bases from J, the junction contained 11 bases not matched to a gene. CDR3 protein: CATPRTSGSLANTGELFF. The CDR3 DNA sequence: TGTGCCACCCCAAGGACTAGCGGGAGTTTGGCGAACACCGGGGAGCTGTTTTTT.

The table lists this clone with a count of one. The chain has TRBV9 and TRBJ1-6; D remains ambiguous. This CDR3 region has 17 residues. The V end was cut by 4 bases, the J end by 9 bases, with 23 bases between. Germline V gene data show CDR1 as SGDLS and CDR2 as YYNGEE. CDR3: CASSPEVGNQGGSPLHF. The CDR3 nucleotides read TGTGCCAGCAGCCCAGAGGTGGGCAATCAAGGAGGTTCACCCCTCCACTTT.

The chain has TRBV7-3 and TRBJ2-1; either TRBD1 or TRBD2 may supply D (5 bases each). CDR1 and CDR2 from the germline V gene are SGHTA and FQGTGA. CDR3 length: 13 residues. The V gene lost 5 bases and the J gene lost 4 bases, with 9 bases spanning the gap. The CDR3 DNA reads as TGTGCCAGCAGCACGGGGCTTTACAATGAGCAGTTCTTC. Its protein is CASSTGLYNEQFF.

This clone was observed a handful of times. The J gene is TRBJ1-5, the V gene TRBV28, with a tentative D call TRBD1 (6 bases). Per the germline V gene, CDR1 is MDHEN and CDR2 is SYDVKM. The CDR3 totals 15 residues. V lost 3 bases and J 4 bases, leaving 13 bases between the germline ends. CDR3 sequence: CASSLEGEWNQPQHF. In nucleotides, the CDR3 is TGTGCCAGCAGTTTGGAGGGGGAATGGAATCAGCCCCAGCATTTT.

V gene TRBV11-2 combines with J gene TRBJ2-7; TRBD1 might be the D (6 bases). This CDR3 spans 14 amino acids. Germline CDR1 is SGHAT and CDR2 is FQNNGV. Trimming cost V 5 bases and J 2 bases, with 13 bases left between them. In DNA, the CDR3 is TGTGCCAGCAGCATACCGGGACAAACCTACGAGCAGTACTTC. Protein sequence: CASSIPGQTYEQYF.

This clone was recorded only once. V gene TRBV25-1 combines with J gene TRBJ1-1; D is unresolved. Trimming shortened V by 6 bases and J by 6 bases, and 17 bases separated the two germline ends. The CDR3 loop spans 14 amino acids. The germline V gene has CDR1 MGHDK and CDR2 SYGVNS. The CDR3 reads CASRWRWEYSEAFF. The CDR3 DNA follows: TGTGCCAGCAGATGGAGGTGGGAGTACTCTGAAGCTTTCTTT.

The gene calls are TRBV28 and TRBJ1-5; TRBD1 is a possible D gene (5 bases). This CDR3 region has 15 residues. Deletions cut 6 bases from V and 6 bases from J, with 18 bases between. Germline CDR1 is MDHEN and CDR2 is SYDVKM. CDR3 nucleotides: TGTGCCAGCAGCTCGTACCGGGGGATCTTTCAGCCCCAGCATTTT. It yields the protein CASSSYRGIFQPQHF.

The gene calls are TRBV19 and TRBJ2-7; possibly TRBD2 for D (6 bases). CDR1 and CDR2 (germline): LNHDA, SQIVND (reference sequence). V was trimmed by 7 bases and J by 6 bases, leaving 19 bases between them. CDR3 length equals 14 residues. CDR3 loop: CASTAPTSPSEQYF. CDR3 nucleotides: TGTGCCAGTACCGCGCCCACTAGCCCTTCCGAGCAGTACTTC.

V is TRBV5-1 and J is TRBJ1-1, with 8 bases identical to TRBD1. The CDR3 runs to 15 residues. V lost 4 bases and J lost 3; bases outside the gene matches: 8. CDR1 SGHRS and CDR2 YFSETQ come from the germline V gene. Here the CDR3 reads CASSTGTGYYTEAFF. The DNA for the CDR3 is TGCGCCAGCAGCACGGGGACAGGTTATTACACTGAAGCTTTCTTT.

This clone was found once. J is TRBJ2-7 and V is TRBV5-4; a possible D gene is TRBD2 (5 bases). Germline CDR1 is SGHNT and CDR2 is YYREEE (reference sequence). This CDR3 contains 15 residues. The V gene lost 4 bases and the J gene lost 0 bases, with 14 bases spanning the gap. DNA of the CDR3: TGTGCCAGCAGCGCCACAGCGGCTTCCTCCTACGAGCAGTACTTC. Translated, it gives CASSATAASSYEQYF. Filled out from reference TRBV5-4 and TRBJ2-7, the complete variable domain reads ETGVTQSPTHLIKTRGQQVTLRCSSQSGHNTVSWYQQALGQGPQFIFQYYREEENGRGNFPPRFSGLQFPNYSSELNVNALELDDSALYLCASSATAASSYEQYFGPGTRLTVT.

This clone was detected once. The chain recombines TRBV11-2 with TRBJ2-3; 7 positions match TRBD2. The trim removed 7 bases at V and 8 bases at J, leaving 12 bases unmatched. This CDR3 region has 14 residues. The V gene's germline CDR1 is SGHAT and CDR2 FQNNGV. CDR3 protein: CASTFLSTSTTQYF. For the CDR3, the DNA is TGTGCCAGCACCTTCCTTTCGACTAGCACTACGCAGTATTTT. Supplemented by reference TRBV11-2 and TRBJ2-3, the full variable domain reads EAGVAQSPRYKIIEKRQSVAFWCNPISGHATLYWYQQILGQGPKLLIQFQNNGVVDDSQLPKDRFSAERLKGVDSTLKIQPAKLEDSAVYLCASTFLSTSTTQYFGPGTRLTVL.

The chain joins TRBV2 to TRBJ2-5; perhaps TRBD2 as D (6 bases). Per the germline V gene, CDR1 is SNHLY and CDR2 is FYNNEI. V gave up 3 bases and J gave up 6 bases, with 14 bases separating them. This CDR3 region has 14 residues. CDR3 region: CASSDGGRLKTQYF. Written as DNA, the CDR3 is TGTGCCAGCAGTGACGGGGGTCGGTTGAAGACCCAGTACTTC.

The gene calls are TRBV16 and TRBJ1-4; a weak D match, TRBD1 (6 bases). V was trimmed by 2 bases and J by 3 bases, leaving 10 bases between them. The CDR3 runs 15 residues. Germline V CDR1 and CDR2: KGHSY, FQNENV. The CDR3, as DNA: TGTGCCAGCAGCCAAAACAGGGCGTCTAATGAAAAACTGTTTTTT. Its protein is CASSQNRASNEKLFF.

The gene calls are TRBV5-4 and TRBJ2-7; 7 nucleotides match TRBD1. The V gene's germline CDR1 is SGHNT and CDR2 YYREEE (reference sequence). The ends lost 4 bases at V and 5 bases at J; junction bases unmatched: 9. This CDR3 comprises 14 residues. CDR3 amino acids: CASSRDRLWDEQYF. The CDR3 region has the DNA TGTGCCAGCAGCAGGGACAGATTATGGGACGAGCAGTACTTC.

The genes are TRBV5-4 and TRBJ2-1; 8 bases fit TRBD1. CDR3 length: 16 amino acids. CDR1 and CDR2 from the germline V gene are SGHNT and YYREEE (reference sequence). Losses at the gene ends were 2 bases for V and 4 bases for J; bases not matched to a gene: 8. CDR3 loop: CASSFGQGGVYNEQFF. The CDR3 DNA reads TGTGCCAGCAGCTTCGGACAGGGAGGCGTGTACAATGAGCAGTTCTTC. The whole variable domain, filled in from reference TRBV5-4 and TRBJ2-1, reads ETGVTQSPTHLIKTRGQQVTLRCSSQSGHNTVSWYQQALGQGPQFIFQYYREEENGRGNFPPRFSGLQFPNYSSELNVNALELDDSALYLCASSFGQGGVYNEQFFGPGTRLTVL.

The chain is built from TRBV9 and TRBJ2-2; no clear D gene. CDR3 length: 13 amino acids. The germline V gene has CDR1 SGDLS and CDR2 YYNGEE. The germline V and J ends were trimmed by 1 base and 5 bases, with 6 bases remaining between them. CDR3 protein: CASSVTRTGELFF. The CDR3 DNA reads TGTGCCAGCAGCGTAACGAGGACCGGGGAGCTGTTTTTT.

This rearrangement joins TRBV7-9 to TRBJ2-7; 7 nucleotides match TRBD1. This CDR3 is built from 14 residues. The trim removed 4 bases at V and 2 bases at J, leaving 5 bases unmatched. Germline CDR1 reads SEHNR; CDR2 reads FQNEAQ (reference sequence). DNA of the CDR3: TGTGCCAGCAGCTCGCCGACAGGGACCTACGAGCAGTACTTC. Translating gives CASSSPTGTYEQYF.

The chain recombines TRBV4-2 with TRBJ1-1, with D hard to call. Germline loops: CDR1 LGHNA, CDR2 YNFKEQ. This CDR3 is 15 amino acids long. Trimming took off 1 base at V and 2 bases at J, with 11 bases between the two ends. The CDR3 DNA follows: TGTGCCAGCAGCCAAGGAGGAGGAGGTAACACTGAAGCTTTCTTT. Protein: CASSQGGGGNTEAFF.

In this sample, this clone turned up once. The rearrangement uses TRBV6-5 and TRBJ2-7; the D gene is possibly TRBD1 (7 bases). The V gene lost 6 bases and the J gene lost 9 bases, with 15 bases spanning the gap. Looked up from germline, CDR1 is MNHEY and CDR2 is SVGAGI. The length of the CDR3 is 12 residues. The CDR3 DNA is TGTGCCAGCAGAAACACAGGGGACTTGCAGTACTTC. This sequence encodes CASRNTGDLQYF.

The chain has TRBV21-1 and TRBJ2-7; TRBD1 is taken as the D call from the table, unchecked against the DNA. TRBV21-1 is a documented pseudogene. The CDR3 is 14 residues long. CDR3 region: CASSKRTGRHEQYF. The DNA for the CDR3 is TGTGCCAGCAGCAAACGGACAGGGAGACACGAGCAGTACTTC.

This clone has more than one count but fewer than ten. This chain joins TRBV5-4 and TRBJ1-1, with no clear D. The CDR3 totals 12 residues. CDR1 and CDR2 from the germline V gene are SGHNT and YYREEE (reference sequence). The V end lost 0 bases, the J end lost 8 bases, and 8 bases lay between the germline ends. This CDR3 reads CASSLDGREAFF. The CDR3 bases are TGTGCCAGCAGCTTGGACGGGAGGGAAGCTTTCTTT.

The rearrangement uses TRBV6-1 and TRBJ1-5; possible D gene TRBD1, 5 bases. The CDR3 length is 17 residues. V was shortened by 2 bases and J by 0 bases, with 14 bases between the two germline ends. CDR1 and CDR2 (germline): MNHNS, SASEGT. CDR3 in DNA: TGTGCCAGCAGTGAAAGGGGACCAGGGAATAGCAATCAGCCCCAGCATTTT. Translating it yields CASSERGPGNSNQPQHF.

The J gene is TRBJ2-1, the V gene TRBV5-1; TRBD2 matches at 7 bases. CDR1 SGHRS and CDR2 YFSETQ come from the germline V gene. V dropped 0 bases and J dropped 9; count of bases not matched to a gene: 3. This CDR3 spans 13 amino acids. CDR3 sequence: CASSLEGRGEQFF. The CDR3 bases are TGCGCCAGCAGCTTGGAAGGGAGGGGTGAGCAGTTCTTC.

The chain couples TRBV4-1 to TRBJ2-1, with D unclear. From germline, CDR1 is MGHRA and CDR2 YSYEKL. There are 15 residues in the CDR3. V shed 0 bases and J shed 0 bases, with 6 bases lying between them. The chain's CDR3 is CASSQDLGSYNEQFF. The DNA for the CDR3 is TGCGCCAGCAGCCAAGATCTGGGCTCCTACAATGAGCAGTTCTTC.

The chain carries TRBV18 and TRBJ1-5; 7 positions match TRBD1. Germline CDR1 and CDR2: KGHSH and LQKENI. The CDR3 is made up of 15 amino acids. J gave up 8 bases and V 6 bases, and 13 bases lay outside the gene matches. CDR3 sequence: CASSDRDSLREPQHF. The DNA of the CDR3 is TGTGCCAGCTCGGACCGGGACAGTCTTCGAGAGCCCCAGCATTTT.